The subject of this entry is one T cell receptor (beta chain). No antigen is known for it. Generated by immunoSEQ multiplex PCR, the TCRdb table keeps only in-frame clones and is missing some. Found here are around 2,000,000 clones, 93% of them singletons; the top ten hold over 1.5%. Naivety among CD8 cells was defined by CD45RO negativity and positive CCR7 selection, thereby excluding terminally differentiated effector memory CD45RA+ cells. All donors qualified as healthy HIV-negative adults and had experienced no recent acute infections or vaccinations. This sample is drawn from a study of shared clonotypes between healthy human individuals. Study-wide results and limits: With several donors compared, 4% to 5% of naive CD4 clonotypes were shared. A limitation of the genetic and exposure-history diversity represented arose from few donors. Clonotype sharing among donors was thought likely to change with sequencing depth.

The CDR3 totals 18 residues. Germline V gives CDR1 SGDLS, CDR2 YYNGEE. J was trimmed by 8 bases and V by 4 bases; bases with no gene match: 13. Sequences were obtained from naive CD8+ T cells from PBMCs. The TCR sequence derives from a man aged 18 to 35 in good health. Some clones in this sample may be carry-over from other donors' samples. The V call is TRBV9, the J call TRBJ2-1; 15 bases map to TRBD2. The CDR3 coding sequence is TGTGCCAGCAGCACGATACCGGGACTAGCGGGAGGTCAGGATGAGCAGTTCTTC. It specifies CASSTIPGLAGGQDEQFF.